This T cell receptor (beta chain) was sequenced in a study of T cells after yellow fever vaccination. Via MiXCR, TCRdb re-called the 5' RACE reads, giving one row per CDR3 protein. The sample includes 550,000 to 750,000 distinct CDR3 sequences, about 13% of them seen just once. Germline CDR1 and CDR2: MDHEN and SYDVKM. This CDR3 is 13 amino acids long. Trimming shortened V by 4 bases and J by 0 bases, and 6 bases separated the two germline ends. The source material was PBMCs, sampled on the day of the yellow fever booster vaccination. The chain employs TRBV28 and TRBJ1-1; D uncertain. This TCR was sampled from a man aged 25-45 years who received the YFV17D yellow fever vaccine. CDR3: CASSSTLNTEAFF. In DNA form, the CDR3 reads TGTGCCAGCAGTTCGACACTGAACACTGAAGCTTTCTTT.